Reported below is one TCR beta chain. The antigen remains undetermined. TCRdb re-called the RT-PCR reads with MiXCR, one entry per CDR3 protein. The sample includes around 760,000 distinct CDR3 sequences, around 14% of them seen just once. The CDR3 length is 15 residues. V lost 3 bases to trimming and J lost 10 bases; unmatched junction nucleotides: 8. These data belong to a study of response to subunit inactivated influenza vaccine. Points from the study as a whole: Few additional T cells are recruited per seasonal influenza vaccination, authors suggested.

The chain has TRBV12-3 or TRBV12-4 and TRBJ1-4, with TRBD1 identical over 10 bases. This receptor was identified in a man aged 50 to 60 who received an inactivated influenza vaccine. The sample was PBMCs from blood, taken approximately 15 days before vaccination. For the CDR3, the DNA is TGTGCCAGCAGTTTTGCGGGGACAGGGGCGGGAAAACTGTTTTTT. Translating gives CASSFAGTGAGKLFF.